This TCR beta chain was found in a study of blood T cell repertoires in COVID-19. Trimming removed 0 bases at V and 13 bases at J, with 16 bases between. The CDR3 is made up of 14 amino acids. Per germline, CDR1 KGHSH and CDR2 LQKENI. Clones were read by immunoSEQ multiplex PCR, and TCRdb kept only the in-frame ones, dropping some. The sample has about 150,000 clones; roughly 80% are singletons. The chain links TRBV18 to TRBJ2-1, with D perhaps matching TRBD1 (6 bases). The sequenced sample was peripheral blood. The sequence was obtained from a woman aged 55-75 years with acute or convalescent COVID-19. The CDR3 loop reads CASSPPGAGFLQFF. The CDR3 DNA is TGTGCCAGCTCACCACCGGGGGCCGGTTTTTTACAGTTCTTC.